This T cell receptor (beta chain) was identified during a study of identical twins. General study results and limits: Abundant cord blood beta clonotypes carried fewer insertions; memory repertoires showed none.

CDR1 and CDR2 (germline): SGHDT, YYEEEE. The ends were cut back, 0 bases at V and 6 bases at J, with 15 bases in the middle. There are 16 residues in the CDR3. Concerning this clonotype: The antigen is undetermined.

TCRdb itself ran the 5' RACE reads through MiXCR, one entry per CDR3 protein. The table includes some 440,000 distinct CDR3 sequences, roughly 26% detected once. This sample also belongs to another study, concerning T cells expressing NK-cell markers. As that study records: There were seven HCMV-seropositive donors and one seronegative donor among the eight sequenced.

The receptor comes from a woman in her late teens or twenties in good health. Sequencing was carried out using CD4+ T cells sorted from blood. The gene calls are TRBV5-6 and TRBJ2-2; no definite D call. CDR3 region: CASSLVGGDDAGELFF. For the CDR3, the DNA is TGTGCCAGCAGCTTGGTGGGCGGAGATGACGCCGGGGAGCTGTTTTTT.